The 6 T cell receptor beta chains reported below all come from one sample, sequenced in a study of blood T cell repertoires in COVID-19 (TCRdb year 2020). The library was obtained by the immunoSEQ multiplex PCR assay. As stored in TCRdb, this immuneACCESS dataset retains in-frame rearrangements with V and J assigned. A fraction of the clones does not appear; measured against another copy, unresolved V genes explain less than half of the discrepancy, and the remainder lacks a known reason. A total of around 290,000 clones appear in this sample, about nine tenths of them only once. Jointly, the top ten make up 2% to 2.5% of the sample. The sample was peripheral blood. The source of these receptors is a woman in her 30s with COVID-19, enrolled during active disease.

This clone came up many times. The rearrangement uses TRBV6-1 and TRBJ2-7; 8 positions agree with TRBD1. V shed 0 bases, J shed 0 bases, and the junction held 1 base outside the gene matches. Germline CDR1 MNHNS, CDR2 SASEGT. This CDR3 comprises 15 residues. CDR3 coding DNA: TGTGCCAGCAGTGAAGCCGGGACAGGCTCCTACGAGCAGTACTTC. As protein: CASSEAGTGSYEQYF.

This clone has just one count. The chain joins TRBV28 to TRBJ2-5; 9 bases are a match to TRBD1. With V trimmed by 5 bases and J by 2 bases, 9 bases remained unmatched. This CDR3 has 16 residues. In germline, CDR1 is MDHEN, CDR2 SYDVKM. CDR3 DNA: TGTGCCAGCAGTCCAGCCCCGGGACAGGGACAAGAGACCCAGTACTTC. It encodes CASSPAPGQGQETQYF.

This clone was seen just once. CDR3 sequence: CASSRGQGSSNQPQHF. The CDR3 nucleotides read TGTGCCAGCAGCCGGGGACAGGGGAGCAGCAATCAGCCCCAGCATTTT. This chain links TRBV11-2 with TRBJ1-5, with 10 nucleotides matching TRBD1. Germline V gene data show CDR1 as SGHAT and CDR2 as FQNNGV. With V trimmed by 5 bases and J by 1 base, 5 bases remained unmatched. The CDR3 sequence is 16 residues long.

The V call is TRBV5-6, the J call TRBJ1-2; no firm D call. The CDR3 extends over 13 amino acids. Germline assignment: CDR1 SGHDT and CDR2 YYEEEE. The V and J ends lost 0 bases and 8 bases respectively, with 11 bases between them. The DNA of the CDR3 is TGTGCCAGCAGCTTGGGAGGGATTGAAGGCTACACCTTC. It translates to CASSLGGIEGYTF.

The chain has TRBV30 and TRBJ1-6, with 11 bases lining up with TRBD1. CDR3 length equals 16 residues. The germline V gene encodes CDR1 GTSNPN and CDR2 SVGIG (reference sequence). V trimming: 2 bases; J trimming: 8 bases; junction bases outside the gene matches: 8. The CDR3 nucleotides are TGTGCCTGGAGTACCGGGACAGGGGGTTTAGATTCACCCCTCCACTTT. Translation gives CAWSTGTGGLDSPLHF. The full variable domain, in which reference TRBV30 and TRBJ1-6 provide the parts outside the CDR3, is SQTIHQWPATLVQPVGSPLSLECTVEGTSNPNLYWYRQAAGRGLQLLFYSVGIGQISSEVPQNLSASRPQDRQFILSSKKLLLSDSGFYLCAWSTGTGGLDSPLHFGNGTRLTVT.

This chain joins TRBV30 and TRBJ2-2; D is uncertain. This CDR3 has 13 amino acids. V lost 2 bases, J lost 5 bases, and 9 bases lay in between. Germline values: CDR1 GTSNPN, CDR2 SVGIG (reference sequence). The CDR3 DNA reads TGTGCCTGGAGTAGCGAGGTAACCGGGGAGCTGTTTTTT. This gives the protein CAWSSEVTGELFF.